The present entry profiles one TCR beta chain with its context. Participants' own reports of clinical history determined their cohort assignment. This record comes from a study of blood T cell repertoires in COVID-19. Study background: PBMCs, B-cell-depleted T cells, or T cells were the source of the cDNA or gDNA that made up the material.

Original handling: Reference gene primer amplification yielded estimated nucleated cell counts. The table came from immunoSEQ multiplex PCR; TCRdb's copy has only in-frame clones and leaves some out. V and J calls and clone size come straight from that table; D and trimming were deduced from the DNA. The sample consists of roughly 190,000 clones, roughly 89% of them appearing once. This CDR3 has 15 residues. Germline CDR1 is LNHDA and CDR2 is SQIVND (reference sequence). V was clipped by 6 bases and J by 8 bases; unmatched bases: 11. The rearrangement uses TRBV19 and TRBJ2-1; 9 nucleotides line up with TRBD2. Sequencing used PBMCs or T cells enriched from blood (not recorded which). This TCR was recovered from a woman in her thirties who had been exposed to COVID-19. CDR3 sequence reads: CASSPKRGVEDEQFF. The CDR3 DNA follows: TGTGCCAGTAGCCCGAAGCGGGGGGTAGAGGATGAGCAGTTCTTC. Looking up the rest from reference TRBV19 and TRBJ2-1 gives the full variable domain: DGGITQSPKYLFRKEGQNVTLSCEQNLNHDAMYWYRQDPGQGLRLIYYSQIVNDFQKGDIAEGYSVSREKKESFPLTVTSAQKNPTAFYLCASSPKRGVEDEQFFGPGTRLTVL.